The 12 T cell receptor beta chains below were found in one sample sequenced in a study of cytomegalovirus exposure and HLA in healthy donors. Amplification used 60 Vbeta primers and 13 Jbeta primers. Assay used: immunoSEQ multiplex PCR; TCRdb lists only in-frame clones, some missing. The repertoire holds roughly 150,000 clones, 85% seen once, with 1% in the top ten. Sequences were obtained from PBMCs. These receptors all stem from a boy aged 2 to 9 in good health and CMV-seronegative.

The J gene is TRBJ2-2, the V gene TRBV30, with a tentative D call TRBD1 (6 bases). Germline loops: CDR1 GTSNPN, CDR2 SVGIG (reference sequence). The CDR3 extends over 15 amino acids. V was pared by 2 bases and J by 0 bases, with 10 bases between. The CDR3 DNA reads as TGTGCCTGGAGTCTGGGGGCTGCGAACACCGGGGAGCTGTTTTTT. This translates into CAWSLGAANTGELFF. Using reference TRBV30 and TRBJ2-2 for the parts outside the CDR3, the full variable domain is SQTIHQWPATLVQPVGSPLSLECTVEGTSNPNLYWYRQAAGRGLQLLFYSVGIGQISSEVPQNLSASRPQDRQFILSSKKLLLSDSGFYLCAWSLGAANTGELFFGEGSRLTVL.

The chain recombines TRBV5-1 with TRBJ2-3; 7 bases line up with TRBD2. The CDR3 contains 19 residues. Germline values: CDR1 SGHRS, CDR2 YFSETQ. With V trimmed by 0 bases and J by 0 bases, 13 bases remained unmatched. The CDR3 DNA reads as TGCGCCAGCAGCTTGGATTTTGGGGGGGGGTCTACTAGCACAGATACGCAGTATTTT. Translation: CASSLDFGGGSTSTDTQYF.

The CDR3 sequence is CASSYRGGEQFF. The CDR3 DNA follows: TGTGCCAGCAGCTATAGGGGGGGTGAGCAGTTCTTC. The chain combines TRBV7-6 with TRBJ2-1; weak D call: TRBD2 (7 bases). This CDR3 spans 12 amino acids. From germline, CDR1 is SGHVS and CDR2 FNYEAQ. V was shortened by 4 bases and J by 9 bases, with 10 bases between the two germline ends.

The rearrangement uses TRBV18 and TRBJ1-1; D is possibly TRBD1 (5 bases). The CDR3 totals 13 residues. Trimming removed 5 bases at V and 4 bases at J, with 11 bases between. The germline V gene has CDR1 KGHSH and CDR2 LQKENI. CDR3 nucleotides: TGTGCCAGCTCAGGGGCGCGAACCACTGAAGCTTTCTTT. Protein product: CASSGARTTEAFF.

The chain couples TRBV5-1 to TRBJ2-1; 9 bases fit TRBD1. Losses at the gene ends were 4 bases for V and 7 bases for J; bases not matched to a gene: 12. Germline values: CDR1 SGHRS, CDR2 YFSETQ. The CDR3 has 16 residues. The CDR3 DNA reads TGCGCCAGCAGCCTGGAAAGGGACAGGGTTAGAAATGAGCAGTTCTTC. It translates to CASSLERDRVRNEQFF. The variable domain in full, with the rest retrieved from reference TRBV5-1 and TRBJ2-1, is KAGVTQTPRYLIKTRGQQVTLSCSPISGHRSVSWYQQTPGQGLQFLFEYFSETQRNKGNFPGRFSGRQFSNSRSEMNVSTLELGDSALYLCASSLERDRVRNEQFFGPGTRLTVL.

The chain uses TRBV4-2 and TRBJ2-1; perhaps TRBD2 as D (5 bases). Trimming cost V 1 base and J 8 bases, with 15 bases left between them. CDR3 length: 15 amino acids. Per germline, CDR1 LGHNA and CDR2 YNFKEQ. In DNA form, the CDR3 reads TGTGCCAGCAGCCAAGGACAAGCGGCGGAATATGAGCAGTTCTTC. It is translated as CASSQGQAAEYEQFF.

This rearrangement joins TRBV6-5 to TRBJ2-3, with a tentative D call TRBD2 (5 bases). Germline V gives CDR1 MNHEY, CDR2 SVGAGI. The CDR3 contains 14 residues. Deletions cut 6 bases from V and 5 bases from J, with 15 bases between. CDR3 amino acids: CASRPGFGRDTQYF. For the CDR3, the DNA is TGTGCCAGCAGGCCGGGGTTTGGGAGAGATACGCAGTATTTT.

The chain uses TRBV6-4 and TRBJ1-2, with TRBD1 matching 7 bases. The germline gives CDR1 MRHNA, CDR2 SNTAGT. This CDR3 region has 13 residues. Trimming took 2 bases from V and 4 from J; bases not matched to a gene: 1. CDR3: CASSDRQGYGYTF. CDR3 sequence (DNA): TGTGCCAGCAGTGACAGACAGGGCTATGGCTACACCTTC.

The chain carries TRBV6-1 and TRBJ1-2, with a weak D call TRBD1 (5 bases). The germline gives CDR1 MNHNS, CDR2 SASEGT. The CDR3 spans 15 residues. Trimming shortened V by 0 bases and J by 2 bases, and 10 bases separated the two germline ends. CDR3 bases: TGTGCCAGCAGTGAAGCCCGGACATCGAACTATGGCTACACCTTC. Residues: CASSEARTSNYGYTF.

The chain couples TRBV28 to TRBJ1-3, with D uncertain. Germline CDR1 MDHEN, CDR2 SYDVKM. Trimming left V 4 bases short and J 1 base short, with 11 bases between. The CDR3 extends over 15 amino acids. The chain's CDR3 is CASSSPPQSGNTIYF. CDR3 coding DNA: TGTGCCAGCAGTTCTCCTCCGCAGTCTGGAAACACCATATATTTT.

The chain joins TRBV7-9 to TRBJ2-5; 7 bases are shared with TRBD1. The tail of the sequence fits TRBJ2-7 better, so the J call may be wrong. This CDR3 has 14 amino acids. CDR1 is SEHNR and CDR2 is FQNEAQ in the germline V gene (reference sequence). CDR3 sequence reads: CASSLNWDSYEQYF. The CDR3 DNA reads TGTGCCAGCAGCCTAAACTGGGACAGCTACGAGCAGTACTTC.

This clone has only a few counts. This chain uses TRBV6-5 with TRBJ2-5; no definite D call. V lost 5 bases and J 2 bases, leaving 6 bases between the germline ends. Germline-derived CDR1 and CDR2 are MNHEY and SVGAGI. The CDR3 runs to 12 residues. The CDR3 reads CASSELQETQYF. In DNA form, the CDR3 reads TGTGCCAGCAGTGAACTACAAGAGACCCAGTACTTC.